What follows are 23 T cell receptor beta chains derived from one specimen sequenced in a study of neurological immune-mediated disorders. One entry per CDR3 protein results from TCRdb running MiXCR on the 5' RACE reads. The sample lists over 90,000 distinct CDR3 sequences, approximately 10% occurring once. Time point specified: longitudinal time-point 3. Sequenced sample: PBMCs. Every receptor here comes from a female donor with HTLV-1-associated myelopathy (HAM/TSP).

There are many counts of this clonotype. V is TRBV27 and J is TRBJ1-5, with TRBD1 matching 8 bases. The CDR3 totals 16 residues. J gave up 3 bases and V 6 bases, and 10 bases lay outside the gene matches. Per germline, CDR1 MNHEY and CDR2 SMNVEV (reference sequence). The CDR3 spells CASRRTGLASNQPQHF. As DNA, the CDR3 is TGTGCCAGCAGGAGGACAGGGTTGGCTTCCAATCAGCCCCAGCATTTT.

The sample holds many counts of this clonotype. The chain has TRBV14 and TRBJ2-7; a weak D match, TRBD1 (6 bases). The CDR3 is made up of 15 amino acids. Trimming took off 0 bases at V and 2 bases at J, with 11 bases between the two ends. The germline CDR1 and CDR2 sequences are SGHDN and FVKESK. DNA of the CDR3: TGTGCCAGCAGCCAAGAGCCACAGGGAGCCTACGAGCAGTACTTC. Its protein product is CASSQEPQGAYEQYF.

In its sample, this clonotype was seen many times. V gene TRBV5-1 combines with J gene TRBJ1-1, with D tentatively TRBD1 (5 bases). V was cut by 1 base and J by 1 base, with 11 bases left in between. There are 15 residues in the CDR3. CDR1 and CDR2 (germline): SGHRS, YFSETQ. CDR3 coding DNA: TGCGCCAGCAGCTTGCGGGGGGTAGGGAACACTGAAGCTTTCTTT. It specifies CASSLRGVGNTEAFF.

This clonotype has ten or more counts. The J gene is TRBJ1-1, the V gene TRBV2; D unclear. In germline, CDR1 is SNHLY, CDR2 FYNNEI. V lost 6 bases to trimming and J lost 6 bases, with 14 bases between them. This CDR3 contains 13 residues. CDR3 in amino acids: CASSRPGVAEAFF. CDR3 DNA: TGTGCCAGCAGCCGTCCCGGGGTCGCTGAAGCTTTCTTT.

This chain joins TRBV28 and TRBJ2-7, with a possible D match to TRBD2 (6 bases). Germline V gene sequence: CDR1 MDHEN, CDR2 SYDVKM. The CDR3 contains 14 residues. V lost 3 bases to trimming and J lost 7 bases, with 16 bases between them. CDR3 protein: CASSFGSAGGEQYF. The CDR3 nucleotides read TGTGCCAGCAGTTTTGGTTCTGCCGGGGGTGAGCAGTACTTC.

This clonotype was counted ten times or more. The J gene is TRBJ2-5, the V gene TRBV11-2; 10 bases map to TRBD2. V dropped 8 bases and J dropped 7; count of bases not matched to a gene: 13. The germline V gene has CDR1 SGHAT and CDR2 FQNNGV. There are 15 residues in the CDR3. The CDR3 sequence: CASRTLAGAPGTQYF. CDR3 sequence (DNA): TGTGCCAGCCGCACGCTAGCGGGGGCCCCAGGGACCCAGTACTTC.

In this sample, this clonotype turned up many times. The chain has TRBV5-1 and TRBJ2-3, with TRBD1 matching 10 bases. The CDR3 consists of 14 residues. V gave up 10 bases and J gave up 5 bases; unmatched junction bases: 10. Germline CDR1 and CDR2: SGHRS and YFSETQ. The CDR3 protein is CASQGTGVGDTQYF. CDR3 in DNA: TGCGCCTCACAGGGGACAGGGGTCGGAGATACGCAGTATTTT.

With regard to this clonotype: At one end, the junction sequence differs from germline, possibly due to a read error. The chain recombines TRBV5-1 with TRBJ1-6; D unclear. Germline lookup yields CDR1 SGHRS and CDR2 YFSETQ. The CDR3 spans 12 residues. CDR3 residues: CASSFGEAPIDF. The DNA for the CDR3 is TGCGCCAGCAGCTTTGGGGAGGCGCCCATCGACTTT.

The chain uses TRBV3-1 and TRBJ2-1; 9 bases are shared with TRBD2. Germline lookup yields CDR1 LGHDT and CDR2 YNNKEL (reference sequence). J lost 6 bases, V lost 7 bases, and 7 bases had no gene match. The CDR3 contains 14 residues. DNA for the CDR3: TGTGCCAGCACCCTTAGCGGGGGCGGCAATGAGCAGTTCTTC. The encoded protein is CASTLSGGGNEQFF.

The chain joins TRBV20-1 to TRBJ2-7; a weak D match, TRBD1 (5 bases). CDR1 and CDR2 (germline): DFQATT, SNEGSKA (reference sequence). The CDR3 is 13 residues long. V lost 5 bases to trimming and J lost 2 bases, with 13 bases between them. The CDR3 DNA follows: TGCAGTGCTGGGGCTTCCTACACCTACGAGCAGTACTTC. Translated: CSAGASYTYEQYF.

The chain links TRBV10-2 to TRBJ2-5, with D tentatively TRBD2 (6 bases). Trimming took 2 bases from V and 1 from J, leaving 11 bases between them. The CDR3 has 15 residues. The V gene's germline CDR1 is WSHSY and CDR2 SAAADI. CDR3 DNA sequence: TGCGCCAGCAGTGAGACTAGCCTGTCCCAAGAGACCCAGTACTTC. Residues: CASSETSLSQETQYF.

This clonotype occurred many times. V is TRBV6-1 and J is TRBJ2-2; the D gene could be TRBD1 or TRBD2 (5 bases each). The V and J ends lost 6 bases and 3 bases respectively, with 8 bases between them. The CDR3 runs 13 residues. Germline V gene data show CDR1 as MNHNS and CDR2 as SASEGT. The DNA for the CDR3 is TGTGCCAGCAGGGGACGGTACACCGGGGAGCTGTTTTTT. Encoded protein: CASRGRYTGELFF.

The chain recombines TRBV5-1 with TRBJ1-1; no clear D. The CDR3 covers 13 residues. V lost 3 bases and J lost 6, with 12 bases in between. The V gene's germline CDR1 is SGHRS and CDR2 YFSETQ. The CDR3 loop is CASSSVPGSEAFF. The CDR3 DNA reads TGCGCCAGCAGCTCGGTCCCGGGGTCTGAAGCTTTCTTT.

This rearrangement joins TRBV20-1 to TRBJ2-5, with D possibly being TRBD1 (6 bases). CDR3 length: 14 amino acids. Trimming removed 3 bases from V and 5 bases from J, with 16 bases in between. The germline V gene encodes CDR1 DFQATT and CDR2 SNEGSKA (reference sequence). CDR3 nucleotides: TGCAGTGCTAGCAAAGGGGCAGGGGAGGAGACCCAGTACTTC. Protein: CSASKGAGEETQYF.

This clonotype was seen at least ten times. V usage is TRBV5-4 and J usage is TRBJ2-5; D is unclear. Between the trimmed V and J ends, which lost 6 bases and 2 bases, there was a span of 8 bases. Germline V gene sequence: CDR1 SGHNT, CDR2 YYREEE (reference sequence). The CDR3 length is 12 residues. The CDR3 DNA follows: TGTGCCAGCAATCTCGAACAAGAGACCCAGTACTTC. Its translation is CASNLEQETQYF.

As for this clonotype: This may arise from a read error, as a much more abundant clone is one base away. The V gene is TRBV5-1, the J gene TRBJ2-1, with 7 nucleotides matching TRBD2. CDR3 length: 14 residues. The V segment lost 0 bases and the J segment 11 bases; nucleotides outside the gene matches: 8. CDR1 is SGHRS and CDR2 is YFSETQ in the germline V gene. The CDR3 loop reads CASSLGSREVKQFF. The CDR3 DNA is TGCGCCAGCAGCTTGGGCTCTCGGGAGGTGAAGCAGTTCTTC.

This clonotype was counted many times. V and J are TRBV15 and TRBJ1-6, with TRBD1 as a possible D gene (5 bases). CDR3 length: 13 residues. V was pared by 6 bases and J by 7 bases, with 10 bases between. Germline V gene sequence: CDR1 LNHNV, CDR2 YYDKDF (reference sequence). CDR3 sequence reads: CATSNRQNSPLHF. The DNA for the CDR3 is TGTGCCACCAGTAACAGACAGAATTCACCCCTCCACTTT.

This clonotype was picked up many times. This chain uses TRBV5-6 with TRBJ2-6; the D gene is possibly TRBD2 (5 bases). Germline V gives CDR1 SGHDT, CDR2 YYEEEE. The V end was cut by 3 bases, the J end by 4 bases, with 11 bases between. This CDR3 region has 15 residues. The CDR3 DNA reads TGTGCCAGCAGCTCCCTAGCAGGCGGGGCCAACGTCCTGACTTTC. This translates into CASSSLAGGANVLTF.

This clonotype was detected only a few times. The chain is built from TRBV27 and TRBJ2-7, with TRBD1 identical over 8 bases. The germline V gene has CDR1 MNHEY and CDR2 SMNVEV (reference sequence). The ends lost 6 bases at V and 1 base at J; junction bases unmatched: 5. The CDR3 extends over 14 amino acids. This CDR3 is CASRDRDGSYEQYF. DNA for the CDR3: TGTGCCAGCAGGGACAGGGATGGGTCCTACGAGCAGTACTTC.

This clonotype was found a few times. V gene TRBV10-2 combines with J gene TRBJ1-2; D ambiguous. The CDR3 runs 17 residues. In germline, CDR1 is WSHSY, CDR2 SAAADI. V dropped 2 bases and J dropped 6 bases, with 22 bases sitting between them. CDR3 in amino acids: CASSEKPLGILRNGYTF. DNA of the CDR3: TGCGCCAGCAGTGAGAAACCGCTCGGGATCCTCCGTAATGGCTACACCTTC.

Of note for this clonotype: Since a much larger clone is just one base distant, this may be a read error. CDR3 sequence: CASSQLATGLRTGEPFF. DNA for the CDR3: TGTGCCAGCAGCCAGCTGGCTACAGGGTTAAGGACCGGGGAGCCGTTTTTT. The V gene is TRBV7-2, the J gene TRBJ2-2; possible D gene TRBD1, 6 bases. This CDR3 is built from 17 residues. Germline V lookup: CDR1 SGHTA, CDR2 FQGNSA.

This clonotype occurred many times. V usage is TRBV3-1 and J usage is TRBJ2-1; weak D call: TRBD2 (5 bases). The V and J ends lost 3 bases and 10 bases respectively, with 10 bases between them. Germline values: CDR1 LGHDT, CDR2 YNNKEL (reference sequence). This CDR3 is built from 12 residues. The CDR3 DNA sequence: TGTGCCAGCAGCCAGTCTAGCAAGGAGCAGTTCTTC. It encodes CASSQSSKEQFF.

This clonotype was recorded many times. CDR3 DNA sequence: TGCGCCAGCAGCTTTGGGGATACGCAGTATTTT. This codes for CASSFGDTQYF. V usage is TRBV5-1 and J usage is TRBJ2-3; D uncertain. The germline V and J ends were trimmed by 2 bases and 6 bases, with 4 bases remaining between them. CDR1 is SGHRS, CDR2 YFSETQ, per germline. The CDR3 loop spans 11 amino acids.